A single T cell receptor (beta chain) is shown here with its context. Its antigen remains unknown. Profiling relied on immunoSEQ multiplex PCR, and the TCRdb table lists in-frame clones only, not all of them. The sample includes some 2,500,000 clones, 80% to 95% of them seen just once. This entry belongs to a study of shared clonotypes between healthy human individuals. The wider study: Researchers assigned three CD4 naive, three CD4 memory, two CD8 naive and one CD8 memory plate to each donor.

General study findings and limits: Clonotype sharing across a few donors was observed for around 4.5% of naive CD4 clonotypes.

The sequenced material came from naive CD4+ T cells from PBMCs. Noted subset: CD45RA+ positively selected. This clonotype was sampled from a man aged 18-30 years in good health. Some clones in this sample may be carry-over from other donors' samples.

The DNA of the CDR3 is TGCGCCAGCAGCTTGGTAGCGGGTACGAACCAAGAGACCCAGTACTTC. This translates into CASSLVAGTNQETQYF. The gene calls are TRBV5-1 and TRBJ2-5; TRBD2 matches at 7 bases. CDR1 is SGHRS and CDR2 is YFSETQ in the germline V gene. V was pared by 0 bases and J by 0 bases, with 5 bases of the junction left unmatched. The CDR3 contains 16 residues.